These T cell receptor beta chains were read from a single sample in a study of shared clonotypes between healthy human individuals. The table came from immunoSEQ multiplex PCR; TCRdb's copy has only in-frame clones and leaves some out. The sample yields 550,000 to 700,000 clones, 60% to 75% seen once. Sequencing input: memory CD4+ T cells sorted from blood. The receptors here all came from a woman aged 25 to 39 in good health. CDR3s include the opening cysteine and the closing phenylalanine or tryptophan. The D gene is left open where the match is weak. Expanded clones are given a class, and other clones once, few, many or no size at all.

V	size	J	D	CDR3	DNA
TRBV10-3	once	TRBJ1-2	TRBD1	CAISDRQGDGYTF	TGTGCCATCAGTGACAGACAGGGAGATGGCTACACCTTC
TRBV29-1	-	TRBJ2-5	-	CSVVKDSPFGTQYF	TGCAGCGTTGTTAAGGACAGCCCGTTCGGGACCCAGTACTTC
TRBV2	-	TRBJ2-1	-	CASSERAGGGNEQFF	TGTGCCAGCAGTGAAAGGGCAGGGGGAGGGAATGAGCAGTTCTTC
TRBV5-1	-	TRBJ2-2	-	CASSLVWAHTGELFF	TGCGCCAGCAGCTTGGTTTGGGCCCACACCGGGGAGCTGTTTTTT
TRBV30	-	TRBJ1-5	-	CAWSVSGNQPQHF	TGTGCCTGGAGTGTATCGGGCAATCAGCCCCAGCATTTT
TRBV19	-	TRBJ2-3	-	CASSTGLADTQYF	TGTGCCAGTAGTACAGGGTTGGCAGATACGCAGTATTTT
TRBV14	-	TRBJ2-5	-	CASSQDLGGVEQYF	TGTGCCAGCAGCCAAGATCTAGGCGGGGTTGAGCAGTACTTC
TRBV5-4	-	TRBJ1-1	-	CASRSDTNTEAFF	TGTGCCAGCAGATCGGACACTAACACTGAAGCTTTCTTT
TRBV28	-	TRBJ2-7	-	CASKSTDGRYEQYF	TGTGCCAGCAAGTCGACCGACGGCCGCTACGAGCAGTACTTC
TRBV29-1	few	TRBJ2-1	-	CSVDQNEQFF	TGCAGCGTTGACCAAAATGAGCAGTTCTTC
TRBV28	-	TRBJ2-7	-	CASSFHSEDTYEQYF	TGTGCCAGCAGTTTCCATAGTGAGGATACCTACGAGCAGTACTTC
TRBV28	many	TRBJ2-1	TRBD2	CASSSRLKPGGLDNEQFF	TGTGCCAGCAGTTCTCGACTCAAGCCGGGAGGTCTCGACAATGAGCAGTTCTTC
TRBV11-3	once	TRBJ2-1	TRBD1	CASSLDDKRDRAYNEQFF	TGTGCCAGCAGCTTAGATGATAAACGGGACAGGGCATACAATGAGCAGTTCTTC
TRBV5-1	few	TRBJ2-7	-	CASAAERYEQYF	TGCGCCAGCGCGGCCGAACGGTACGAGCAGTACTTC
TRBV4-2	many	TRBJ1-2	TRBD1	CASSRGQGRDLDGYTF	TGTGCCAGCAGCCGAGGACAGGGTAGGGACTTGGATGGCTACACCTTC
TRBV30	-	TRBJ2-5	-	CACRSRGETQYF	TGTGCCTGTAGATCCCGCGGGGAGACCCAGTACTTC
TRBV2	-	TRBJ2-6	-	CASSGFGSGGPGANVLTF	TGTGCCAGCAGTGGGTTTGGTTCGGGGGGCCCCGGGGCCAACGTCCTGACTTTC
TRBV30	once	TRBJ1-2	-	CAWSTPRGTSGGYTF	TGTGCCTGGAGTACACCACGAGGGACTTCTGGGGGCTACACCTTC
TRBV5-1	once	TRBJ1-2	-	CASSPRRGGYGYTF	TGCGCCAGCAGCCCCCGCAGGGGTGGCTATGGCTACACCTTC
TRBV7-2	-	TRBJ2-1	TRBD1	CASSLDRVDYNEQFF	TGTGCCAGCAGCTTGGACAGGGTAGACTACAATGAGCAGTTCTTC
TRBV5-1	-	TRBJ2-3	TRBD2	CASSRGGESTDTQYF	TGCGCCAGCAGCCGGGGAGGGGAGAGCACAGATACGCAGTATTTT
TRBV19	few	TRBJ2-7	TRBD1	CASSARGLTYEQYF	TGTGCCAGTAGCGCCAGGGGGCTTACCTACGAGCAGTACTTC
TRBV5-6	-	TRBJ2-2	-	CASSLALGGNTGELFF	TGTGCCAGCAGCTTGGCCTTAGGGGGGAACACCGGGGAGCTGTTTTTT
TRBV7-9	few	TRBJ2-7	-	CASSWDTGEQYF	TGTGCCAGCAGCTGGGATACAGGAGAGCAGTACTTC
TRBV5-1	-	TRBJ1-1	-	CASSPDRPNTEAFF	TGCGCCAGCAGCCCTGACAGACCGAACACTGAAGCTTTCTTT
TRBV5-6	-	TRBJ2-5	TRBD1	CASSLQGAETQYF	TGTGCCAGCAGCTTACAGGGGGCTGAGACCCAGTACTTC
TRBV16	-	TRBJ1-1	-	CASSPLAPRGVLNTEAFF	TGTGCCAGCAGCCCACTTGCGCCTCGGGGGGTCCTGAACACTGAAGCTTTCTTT
TRBV2	-	TRBJ1-2	-	CASSGQALNYGYTF	TGTGCCAGCAGTGGACAGGCCCTTAACTATGGCTACACCTTC
TRBV5-1	-	TRBJ2-5	-	CASPFSAVKETQYF	TGCGCCAGCCCATTCTCCGCAGTGAAAGAGACCCAGTACTTC
TRBV5-1	-	TRBJ1-2	TRBD1	CASSSGTGRVGDTF	TGCGCCAGCAGCTCGGGGACAGGGAGAGTCGGGGACACCTTC
TRBV18	-	TRBJ2-7	-	CASSPDGGGGEQYF	TGTGCCAGCTCACCGGACGGGGGTGGCGGGGAGCAGTACTTC
TRBV2	many	TRBJ2-3	-	CARQTDTQYF	TGTGCCCGTCAAACAGATACGCAGTATTTT
TRBV27	-	TRBJ2-5	-	CASSLWKEETQYF	TGTGCCAGCAGTTTATGGAAAGAAGAGACCCAGTACTTC
TRBV5-1	-	TRBJ1-1	-	CASSLKTANTEAFF	TGCGCCAGCAGCTTGAAAACAGCGAACACTGAAGCTTTCTTT
TRBV9	once	TRBJ2-7	TRBD2	CASSVEASGSSYEQYF	TGTGCCAGCAGCGTAGAAGCTAGCGGGAGCTCCTACGAGCAGTACTTC
TRBV14	-	TRBJ2-7	-	CASSLTDYEQYF	TGTGCCAGCAGCCTGACTGACTACGAGCAGTACTTC
TRBV5-6	few	TRBJ1-4	-	CASSLGQNNEKLFF	TGTGCCAGCAGCTTAGGACAGAACAATGAAAAACTGTTTTTT
TRBV25-1	once	TRBJ2-3	-	CASSEYTSSTDTQYF	TGTGCCAGCAGTGAATATACTAGCAGCACAGATACGCAGTATTTT
TRBV7-2	-	TRBJ1-5	-	CASSWRGAQPQHF	TGTGCCAGCAGCTGGAGGGGTGCTCAGCCCCAGCATTTT
TRBV27	-	TRBJ2-2	-	CASSVSGGASGRRNTGELFF	TGTGCCAGCAGTGTCTCAGGGGGCGCGAGCGGGAGGCGGAACACCGGGGAGCTGTTTTTT
TRBV5-1	once	TRBJ2-7	-	CASSTGTLGSEQYF	TGCGCCAGCAGCACAGGGACACTTGGTTCCGAGCAGTACTTC
TRBV10-2	once	TRBJ1-1	-	CATTPGHSNTEAFF	TGCGCCACGACGCCGGGACACTCGAACACTGAAGCTTTCTTT
TRBV6-5	-	TRBJ2-7	TRBD1	CASSYGGQGTYEQYF	TGTGCCAGCAGTTACGGGGGACAGGGGACCTACGAGCAGTACTTC
TRBV11-2	-	TRBJ2-2	TRBD2	CASVRYGSGRAGGELFF	TGTGCCAGCGTTCGATACGGGAGCGGGAGGGCCGGCGGGGAGCTGTTTTTT
TRBV27	-	TRBJ2-3	-	CASSFSASFSGVTDTQYF	TGTGCCAGCAGTTTTTCTGCCTCCTTTAGCGGAGTCACAGATACGCAGTATTTT